The rows below give T cell receptor beta chains drawn from one sample of a study of T-cell reconstitution after alpha-beta-depleted transplantation in children. TCRdb independently ran MiXCR on the PCR reads; one entry per CDR3 protein. The sample gives roughly 100,000 distinct CDR3 sequences, about 8% of which show up once; 5.5% to 7% is in the top ten. This sample comprised PBMCs from the stem cell graft donor, obtained from the stem cell graft. Source of these receptors: a human donor who donated a stem cell graft to a child with congenital amegakaryocytic thrombocytopenia. CDR3s include the opening cysteine and the closing phenylalanine or tryptophan. Each record gives: J gene, clone size, D gene, V gene, CDR3 DNA, CDR3 protein. A D gene is named only where the DNA matches it firmly. Clone size is shown for a subset of rows, as once, few, many or a class of expanded clone.

J: TRBJ2-2
size: many
D: TRBD2
V: TRBV11-2
DNA: TGTGCCAGCAGCTTATTACGTCGCGAGCGGGAGTGGACCGGGGAGCTGTTTTTT
CDR3: CASSLLRREREWTGELFF

J: TRBJ2-1
size: many
D: .
V: TRBV11-2
DNA: TGTGCCAGCAGCTTACTTCTCGCTTCTAGTTTGGGGGACAATGAGCAGTTCTTC
CDR3: CASSLLLASSLGDNEQFF

J: TRBJ2-7
size: many
D: TRBD1
V: TRBV10-3
DNA: TGTGCCACCGCAGGGAACACAGGGGGCTCCTACGAGCAGTACTTC
CDR3: CATAGNTGGSYEQYF

J: TRBJ2-1
size: many
D: .
V: TRBV5-1
DNA: TGCGCCAGCAGTTACACCCCTGCTAGAGACAATGAGCAGTTCTTC
CDR3: CASSYTPARDNEQFF

J: TRBJ1-6
size: many
D: .
V: TRBV5-5
DNA: TGTGCCAGCAGCTTCCGCTCGGACTCAAATCATTCACCCCTCCACTTT
CDR3: CASSFRSDSNHSPLHF

J: TRBJ2-1
size: many
D: TRBD2
V: TRBV12-3/TRBV12-4
DNA: TGTGCCAGCAGCCTTAAGACTAGCGGGAGTATACATGAGCAGTTCTTC
CDR3: CASSLKTSGSIHEQFF

J: TRBJ2-3
size: many
D: TRBD2
V: TRBV5-1
DNA: TGCGCCAGCAGTATACGACTAGCGGGGGACACAGATACGCAGTATTTT
CDR3: CASSIRLAGDTDTQYF

J: TRBJ2-7
size: many
D: TRBD2
V: TRBV29-1
DNA: TGCAGCGTCCGGACTAGCGGACCCTACGAGCAGTACTTC
CDR3: CSVRTSGPYEQYF

J: TRBJ2-5
size: many
D: TRBD2
V: TRBV5-5
DNA: TGTGCCAGCAGCTTGGGCGTTAGCGGGAGGACGAAGACCCAGTACTTC
CDR3: CASSLGVSGRTKTQYF

J: TRBJ2-3
size: many
D: .
V: TRBV20-1
DNA: TGCAGTGCTACTGCGGTAGCCAGCACAGATACGCAGTATTTT
CDR3: CSATAVASTDTQYF

J: TRBJ1-4
size: many
D: .
V: TRBV28
DNA: TGTGCCAGCAGTTTACGTCTGCTCCAGCGAGATGAAAAACTGTTTTTT
CDR3: CASSLRLLQRDEKLFF

J: TRBJ1-4
size: many
D: .
V: TRBV20-1
DNA: TGCAGTGCTAGAGATGGTGGGGGGCTCGATGAAAAACTGTTTTTT
CDR3: CSARDGGGLDEKLFF

J: TRBJ1-5
size: many
D: TRBD1
V: TRBV7-8
DNA: TGTGCCAGCAGCTTGCGCCACCGGGGGACAGGGACTCAGCCCCAGCATTTT
CDR3: CASSLRHRGTGTQPQHF

J: TRBJ2-1
size: many
D: .
V: TRBV9
DNA: TGTGCCAGCAGCGTAGGTTCCCAGGGCCTCTCCTACAATGAGCAGTTCTTC
CDR3: CASSVGSQGLSYNEQFF

J: TRBJ2-2
size: many
D: .
V: TRBV5-1
DNA: TGCGCCAGCAGCTTGAGGCAGGGTGGCACCGGGGAGCTGTTTTTT
CDR3: CASSLRQGGTGELFF

J: TRBJ2-3
size: few
D: TRBD2
V: TRBV27
DNA: TGTGCCAGCAGTCCGCGGACTAGCCTGATCGATACGCAGTATTTT
CDR3: CASSPRTSLIDTQYF

J: TRBJ2-1
size: many
D: TRBD2
V: TRBV5-1
DNA: TGCGCCAGCAGCTTGTTTGGCGGGGGGGCCTTCGAGGGCAACAATGAGCAGTTCTTC
CDR3: CASSLFGGGAFEGNNEQFF

J: TRBJ2-3
size: .
D: .
V: TRBV5-4
DNA: TGTGCCAGCAGCTTTAAACAGATTAATACGCAGTATTTT
CDR3: CASSFKQINTQYF

J: TRBJ2-3
size: many
D: .
V: TRBV12-3/TRBV12-4
DNA: TGTGCCAGCAGTTTAGGGGGAAACACAGATACGCAGTATTTT
CDR3: CASSLGGNTDTQYF

J: TRBJ2-2
size: many
D: .
V: TRBV20-1
DNA: TGCAGTGCTTTCCTTGCGGCCGGGGAGCTGTTTTTT
CDR3: CSAFLAAGELFF

J: TRBJ2-1
size: many
D: .
V: TRBV29-1
DNA: TGCAGCGGTTTGGGGGATCTCGGAAATGAGCAGTTCTTC
CDR3: CSGLGDLGNEQFF

J: TRBJ1-1
size: few
D: .
V: TRBV28
DNA: TGTGCCAGCACTATCCCAGGGGATACCACTGAAGCTTTCTTT
CDR3: CASTIPGDTTEAFF

J: TRBJ1-6
size: many
D: TRBD1
V: TRBV20-1
DNA: TGCAGTGCTGACAGACAAGGGGGCGCAGGGGGCTGGGATTCACCCCTCCACTTT
CDR3: CSADRQGGAGGWDSPLHF

J: TRBJ2-6
size: many
D: .
V: TRBV4-1
DNA: TGCGCCAGCAGCCAAGTTTTGACGGGGGAGGCCAACGTCCTGACTTTC
CDR3: CASSQVLTGEANVLTF

J: TRBJ1-5
size: many
D: TRBD1
V: TRBV28
DNA: TGTGCCAGCAGTTTGGGACAGGTGAGGGTGTATAGCAATCAGCCCCAGCATTTT
CDR3: CASSLGQVRVYSNQPQHF

J: TRBJ2-5
size: many
D: TRBD2
V: TRBV5-1
DNA: TGCGCCAGCAGCTTGAGACTAGCGGGACAAGAGACCCAGTACTTC
CDR3: CASSLRLAGQETQYF

J: TRBJ2-2
size: many
D: .
V: TRBV20-1
DNA: TGCAGTGCCTTCGCCCCGAGCGTAGGGGGGGAGCTGTTTTTT
CDR3: CSAFAPSVGGELFF

J: TRBJ2-2
size: many
D: TRBD2
V: TRBV3-1
DNA: TGTGCCAGCAGCCACTCGGGAGGGCTCGGGGAGCTGTTTTTT
CDR3: CASSHSGGLGELFF

J: TRBJ2-7
size: many
D: .
V: TRBV6-5
DNA: TGTGCCAGCCAGGGGAGGGCGTCCGAGCAGTACTTC
CDR3: CASQGRASEQYF

J: TRBJ2-1
size: .
D: TRBD1
V: TRBV27
DNA: TGTGCCAGCAGTTTTATAGGACAGGGAACCTACAATGAGCAGTTCTTC
CDR3: CASSFIGQGTYNEQFF

J: TRBJ1-2
size: many
D: .
V: TRBV28
DNA: TGTGTGACCGCTAAGCCATCTTCTAACTATGGCTACACCTTC
CDR3: CVTAKPSSNYGYTF

J: TRBJ2-1
size: .
D: .
V: TRBV2
DNA: TGTGCCAGCAGTGAAGGGGGGGCGCGTTCCTACAATGAGCAGTTCTTC
CDR3: CASSEGGARSYNEQFF

J: TRBJ2-2
size: medium-sized
D: TRBD1
V: TRBV12-3/TRBV12-4
DNA: TGTGCCACCTGGACAGGGACCTTGAACACCGGGGAGCTGTTTTTT
CDR3: CATWTGTLNTGELFF

J: TRBJ2-5
size: many
D: TRBD2
V: TRBV6-5
DNA: TGTGCCAGCAGTTGGCCGGGACTACAAGAGACCCAGTACTTC
CDR3: CASSWPGLQETQYF

J: TRBJ1-6
size: many
D: .
V: TRBV20-1
DNA: TGCAGTGCCCCAAAGCTGGGCATGGCCGGATTCGCTTCACCCCTCCACTTT
CDR3: CSAPKLGMAGFASPLHF

J: TRBJ2-6
size: .
D: .
V: TRBV20-1
DNA: TGCAGTGCTAGAAGGGACGCAGGGGCCAACGTCCTGACTTTC
CDR3: CSARRDAGANVLTF

J: TRBJ2-1
size: many
D: TRBD2
V: TRBV20-1
DNA: TGCAGTGCTAGAGGGGCGGGAGGACCCTACAATGAGCAGTTCTTC
CDR3: CSARGAGGPYNEQFF

J: TRBJ2-2
size: many
D: .
V: TRBV12-3/TRBV12-4
DNA: TGTGCCAGCAGTAGGCGAGCGCCAACCACCGGGGAGCTGTTTTTT
CDR3: CASSRRAPTTGELFF

J: TRBJ2-7
size: many
D: .
V: TRBV12-3/TRBV12-4
DNA: TGTGCCAGCGGTATTGCGGGGGAGCAGTACTTC
CDR3: CASGIAGEQYF

J: TRBJ1-5
size: few
D: TRBD1
V: TRBV30
DNA: TGTGCCTGGAGTACCGGACAGGGGGGGAGTCAGCCCCAGCATTTT
CDR3: CAWSTGQGGSQPQHF

J: TRBJ2-2
size: few
D: .
V: TRBV5-5
DNA: TGTGCCAGCAGCTTGGTCCTCGACAGCCTGAGCACCGGGGAGCTGTTTTTT
CDR3: CASSLVLDSLSTGELFF

J: TRBJ2-7
size: many
D: .
V: TRBV6-2/TRBV6-3
DNA: TGTGCCAGCAGCCCCCAGTCCTACGAGCAGTACTTC
CDR3: CASSPQSYEQYF

J: TRBJ2-4
size: many
D: TRBD1
V: TRBV20-1
DNA: TGCAGTGCTACTCGGACAGGGGACATTCAGTACTTC
CDR3: CSATRTGDIQYF

J: TRBJ1-2
size: many
D: .
V: TRBV20-1
DNA: TGCAGTGCTAGAGGATCAGGGAACTATGGCTACACCTTC
CDR3: CSARGSGNYGYTF

J: TRBJ2-3
size: many
D: TRBD2
V: TRBV5-1
DNA: TGCGCCAGCAGCTCTGGGACTAGCGGGGGCCAGCGTCCAGATACGCAGTATTTT
CDR3: CASSSGTSGGQRPDTQYF

J: TRBJ2-5
size: many
D: TRBD1
V: TRBV5-1
DNA: TGCGCCAGCAGCTTAACAGGGGAAGAGACCCAGTACTTC
CDR3: CASSLTGEETQYF